This T cell receptor (beta chain) was obtained from a study of blood T cell repertoires in COVID-19 (dated by TCRdb to the early 2020s). For the wider study: Samples from collaborators originated in the United States, Italy and Spain and spanned both the acute and convalescent phases of COVID-19. A de-identified subject ID, COVID-19 status, age in years and sex were almost always included in the sample metadata. The samples were drawn from the first 160 participants of the ongoing ImmuneRACE study and from 950 to 1,500 subjects provided by 6 global collaborators. The material from the prospective study consisted of cDNA or gDNA derived from T cells, B-cell-depleted T cells, or PBMCs. A freely available public database, intended as a resource for researchers studying the immune response to SARS-CoV-2, is where the repertoires were released. Where available, HLA class I and class II types were obtained from metadata supplied by the sample provider rather than from assay-based typing. Subjects who had been exposed to COVID-19, were actively infected with it, or had recovered from it provided the deeply sampled blood TCRbeta repertoires that made up the dataset. Broad study findings and their caveats: How much clinical and demographic metadata was included differed by source and by participant, and the metadata was provided uncurated.

TCRbeta CDR3 regions were amplified from genomic DNA by means of the immunoSEQ Assay, a bias-controlled multiplex PCR. In the source study's methods: The number of nucleated cells in each sample was estimated by amplification of reference gene primers within the assay. Sequence reads were collapsed and filtered to measure the absolute abundance of every unique TCRbeta CDR3 rearrangement. For each sample, productive Simpson clonality was calculated by taking the square root of Simpson's diversity index across productive rearrangements. TCRdb obtained this table from immuneACCESS and retained in-frame rearrangements with V and J assigned. These tables miss some clones; where compared with another copy, unresolved V genes account for less than half of the shortfall, and the remainder is unexplained. The V and J calls and clone size are taken from that table; D and trimming were inferred from the DNA. This sample has hundreds of thousands of clones in its table, and 90% of those were observed once. 1.7% of the sample belongs to the ten largest clones.

Details on this clone: The target of this receptor is not known. Base qualities are missing; no much larger clone stands one base away.

Enrolling through a virtual design, the prospective study's participants ranged in age from roughly 18 to 89 years and lived across some 22 United States geographic areas. Cohort assignment in the prospective study relied on participant-reported clinical history from a screening survey and a study questionnaire. Each participant in the prospective study had whole blood, serum and a nasopharyngeal or oropharyngeal swab collected by mobile phlebotomists. Over an approximately 2-month period, participants in the prospective study had the option of providing additional blood draws and questionnaires. Blood samples from the prospective study were shipped frozen or at room temperature prior to DNA extraction. The clonotype comes from a young woman with acute COVID-19. Sequencing used PBMCs or T cells enriched from blood (not recorded which).

CDR3 protein: CASSYESGGTYGYTF. The DNA sequence is given as TGTGCCAGCAGTTACGAGAGTGGGGGGACCTATGGCTACACCTTC. The chain joins TRBV6-6 to TRBJ1-2; a weak D assignment points to TRBD1 (5 bases agree). The germline V gene encodes CDR1 MNHNY and CDR2 SVGAGI (reference sequence). From the cysteine through the phenylalanine, the CDR3 covers 15 amino acids. Only CDR3 DNA is held: 45 bases, read in frame from base 1. V is clipped by 2 bases and J by 4 bases, and the sequence between their germline boundaries is 14 bases long.